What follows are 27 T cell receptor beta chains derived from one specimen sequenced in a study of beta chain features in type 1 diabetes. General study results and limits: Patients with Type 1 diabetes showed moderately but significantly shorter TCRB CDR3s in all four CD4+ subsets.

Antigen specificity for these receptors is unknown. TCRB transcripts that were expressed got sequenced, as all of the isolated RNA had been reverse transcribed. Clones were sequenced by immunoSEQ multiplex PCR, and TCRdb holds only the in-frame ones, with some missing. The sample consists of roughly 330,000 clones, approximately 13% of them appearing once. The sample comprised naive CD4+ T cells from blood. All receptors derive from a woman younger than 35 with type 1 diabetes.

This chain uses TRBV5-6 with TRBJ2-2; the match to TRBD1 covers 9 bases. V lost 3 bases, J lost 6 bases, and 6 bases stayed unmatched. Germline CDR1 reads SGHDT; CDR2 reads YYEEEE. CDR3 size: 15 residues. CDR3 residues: CASSSDRGGSGELFF. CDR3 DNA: TGTGCCAGCAGCTCGGACAGGGGAGGATCCGGGGAGCTGTTTTTT. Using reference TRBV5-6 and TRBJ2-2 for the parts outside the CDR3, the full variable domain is DAGVTQSPTHLIKTRGQQVTLRCSPKSGHDTVSWYQQALGQGPQFIFQYYEEEERQRGNFPDRFSGHQFPNYSSELNVNALLLGDSALYLCASSSDRGGSGELFFGEGSRLTVL.

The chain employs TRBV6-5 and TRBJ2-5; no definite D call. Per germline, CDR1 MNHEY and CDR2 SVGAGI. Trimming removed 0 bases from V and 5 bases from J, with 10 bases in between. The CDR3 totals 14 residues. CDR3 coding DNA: TGTGCCAGCAGTTACTCGACGGGTTATGAGACCCAGTACTTC. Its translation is CASSYSTGYETQYF.

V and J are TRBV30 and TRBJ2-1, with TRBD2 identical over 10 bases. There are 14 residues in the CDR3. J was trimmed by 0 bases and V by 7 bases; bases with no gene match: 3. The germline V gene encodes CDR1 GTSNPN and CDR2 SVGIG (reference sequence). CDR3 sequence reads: CAFIAGGSYNEQFF. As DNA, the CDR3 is TGTGCCTTTATAGCGGGGGGCTCCTACAATGAGCAGTTCTTC.

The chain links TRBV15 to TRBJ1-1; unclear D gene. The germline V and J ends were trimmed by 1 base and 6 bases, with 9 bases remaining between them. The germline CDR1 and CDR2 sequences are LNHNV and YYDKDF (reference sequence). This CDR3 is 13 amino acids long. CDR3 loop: CATSRVVYAEAFF. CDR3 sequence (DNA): TGTGCCACCAGCAGAGTTGTCTATGCTGAAGCTTTCTTT.

CDR3 amino acids: CTSSQQGVSYNEQFF. The CDR3 nucleotides read TGCACCAGCAGCCAACAGGGGGTCTCCTACAATGAGCAGTTCTTC. The rearrangement uses TRBV1 and TRBJ2-1; the table assigns TRBD1, which was not confirmed against the DNA. TRBV1 is labeled a pseudogene. CDR3 size: 15 residues.

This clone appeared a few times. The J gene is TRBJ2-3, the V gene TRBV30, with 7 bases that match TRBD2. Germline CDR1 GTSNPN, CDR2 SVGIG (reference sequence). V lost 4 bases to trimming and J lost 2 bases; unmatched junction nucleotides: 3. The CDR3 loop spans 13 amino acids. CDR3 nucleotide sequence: TGTGCCTGGACTAGCGGCCTCACAGATACGCAGTATTTT. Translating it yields CAWTSGLTDTQYF.

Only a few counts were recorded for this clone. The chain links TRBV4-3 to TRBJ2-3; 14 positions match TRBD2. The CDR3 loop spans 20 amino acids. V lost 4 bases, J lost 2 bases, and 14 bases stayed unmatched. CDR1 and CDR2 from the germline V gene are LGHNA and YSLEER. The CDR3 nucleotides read TGCGCCAGCAGCCGACACAAAGGACTAGCGGGAGGTCTAAACACAGATACGCAGTATTTT. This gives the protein CASSRHKGLAGGLNTDTQYF.

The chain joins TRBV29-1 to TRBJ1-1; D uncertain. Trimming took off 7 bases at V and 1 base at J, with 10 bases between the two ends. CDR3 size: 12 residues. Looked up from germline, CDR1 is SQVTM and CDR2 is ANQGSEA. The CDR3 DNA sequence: TGCAGCGCTAGTTGGCAGAACACTGAAGCTTTCTTT. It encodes CSASWQNTEAFF.

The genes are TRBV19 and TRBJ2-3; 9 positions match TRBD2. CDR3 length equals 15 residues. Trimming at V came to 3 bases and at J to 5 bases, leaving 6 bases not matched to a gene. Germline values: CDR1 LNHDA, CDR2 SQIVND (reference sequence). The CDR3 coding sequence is TGTGCCAGTAGTATGGCTAGCGGGATGATAGATACGCAGTATTTT. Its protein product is CASSMASGMIDTQYF.

CDR3 loop: CASSSLDRVNYGYTF. DNA for the CDR3: TGTGCCAGCAGCTCCCTTGACAGAGTGAACTATGGCTACACCTTC. V and J are TRBV5-6 and TRBJ1-2; D possibly corresponds to TRBD1 (5 bases). Germline assignment: CDR1 SGHDT and CDR2 YYEEEE. Trimming took off 3 bases at V and 2 bases at J, with 14 bases between the two ends. CDR3 length: 15 residues.

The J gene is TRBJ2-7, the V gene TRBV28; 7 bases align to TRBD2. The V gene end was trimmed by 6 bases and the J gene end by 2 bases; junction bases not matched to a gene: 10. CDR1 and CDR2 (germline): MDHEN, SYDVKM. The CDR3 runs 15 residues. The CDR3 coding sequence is TGTGCCAGCAGGAAAGGAGCGGGAACCCCCTACGAGCAGTACTTC. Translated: CASRKGAGTPYEQYF.

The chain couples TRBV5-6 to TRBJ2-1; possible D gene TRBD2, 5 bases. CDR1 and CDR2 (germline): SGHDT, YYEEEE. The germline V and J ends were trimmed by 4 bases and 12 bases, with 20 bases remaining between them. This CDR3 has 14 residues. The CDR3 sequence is CASSPLTSLDAQFF. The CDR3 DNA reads TGTGCCAGCAGCCCTTTAACTTCACTAGATGCGCAGTTCTTC.

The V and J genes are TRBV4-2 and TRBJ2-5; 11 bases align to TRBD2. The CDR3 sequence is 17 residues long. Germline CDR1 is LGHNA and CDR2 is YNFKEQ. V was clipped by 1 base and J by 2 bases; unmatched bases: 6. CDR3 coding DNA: TGTGCCAGCAGCCAAGTTAAGGCTAGCGGGGGGCAAGAGACCCAGTACTTC. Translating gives CASSQVKASGGQETQYF.

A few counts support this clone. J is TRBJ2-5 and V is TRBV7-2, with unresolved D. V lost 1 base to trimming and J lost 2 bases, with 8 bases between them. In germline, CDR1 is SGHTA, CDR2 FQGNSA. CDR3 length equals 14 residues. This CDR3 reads CASSLGPGQETQYF. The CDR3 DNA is TGTGCCAGCAGCTTAGGACCGGGTCAAGAGACCCAGTACTTC.

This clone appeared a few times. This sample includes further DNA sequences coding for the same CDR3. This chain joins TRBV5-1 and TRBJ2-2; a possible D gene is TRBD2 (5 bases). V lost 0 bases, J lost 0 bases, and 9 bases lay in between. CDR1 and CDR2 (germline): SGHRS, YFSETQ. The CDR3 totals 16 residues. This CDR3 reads CASSLGLRANTGELFF. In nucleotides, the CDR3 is TGCGCCAGCAGCTTGGGTTTGCGGGCGAACACCGGGGAGCTGTTTTTT.

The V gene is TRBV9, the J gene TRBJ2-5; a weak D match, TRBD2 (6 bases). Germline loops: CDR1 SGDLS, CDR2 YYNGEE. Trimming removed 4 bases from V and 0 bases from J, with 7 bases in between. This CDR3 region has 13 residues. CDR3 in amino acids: CASSIADQETQYF. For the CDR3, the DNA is TGTGCCAGCAGCATAGCGGACCAAGAGACCCAGTACTTC.

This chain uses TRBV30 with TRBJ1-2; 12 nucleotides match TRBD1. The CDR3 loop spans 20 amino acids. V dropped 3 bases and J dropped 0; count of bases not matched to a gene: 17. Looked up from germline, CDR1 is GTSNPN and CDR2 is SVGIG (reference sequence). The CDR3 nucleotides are TGTGCCTGGAGGCAATTTGGGGACAGGGGGCTGACTGGAGCTAACTATGGCTACACCTTC. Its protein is CAWRQFGDRGLTGANYGYTF.

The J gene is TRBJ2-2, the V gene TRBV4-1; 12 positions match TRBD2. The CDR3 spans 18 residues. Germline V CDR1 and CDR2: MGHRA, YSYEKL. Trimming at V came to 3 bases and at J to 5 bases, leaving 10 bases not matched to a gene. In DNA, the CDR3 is TGCGCCAGCAGCCACCGACCGACTAGCGGGAGTCAGACCGGGGAGCTGTTTTTT. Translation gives CASSHRPTSGSQTGELFF.

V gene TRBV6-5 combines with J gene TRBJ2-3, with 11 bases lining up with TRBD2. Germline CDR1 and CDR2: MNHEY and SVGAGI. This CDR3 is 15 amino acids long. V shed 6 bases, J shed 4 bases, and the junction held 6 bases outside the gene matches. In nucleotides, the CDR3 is TGTGCCAGCAGCACCGATAGCGGGAGGGCAGATACGCAGTATTTT. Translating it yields CASSTDSGRADTQYF.

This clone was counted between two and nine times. The CDR3 loop reads CAWRDRQAYEQYF. CDR3 DNA: TGTGCCTGGAGGGATCGGCAGGCCTACGAGCAGTACTTC. The chain employs TRBV30 and TRBJ2-5; D is ambiguous. The DNA end is a closer match to TRBJ2-7, so the J assignment may be wrong. The CDR3 runs to 13 residues. Germline lookup yields CDR1 GTSNPN and CDR2 SVGIG (reference sequence).

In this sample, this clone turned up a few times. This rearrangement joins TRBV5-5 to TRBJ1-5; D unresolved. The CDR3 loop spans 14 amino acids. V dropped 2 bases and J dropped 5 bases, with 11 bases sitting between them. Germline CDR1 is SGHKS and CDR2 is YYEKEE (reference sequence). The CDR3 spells CASSFSSPDQPQHF. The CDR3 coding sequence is TGTGCCAGCAGCTTTAGCAGCCCGGATCAGCCCCAGCATTTT.

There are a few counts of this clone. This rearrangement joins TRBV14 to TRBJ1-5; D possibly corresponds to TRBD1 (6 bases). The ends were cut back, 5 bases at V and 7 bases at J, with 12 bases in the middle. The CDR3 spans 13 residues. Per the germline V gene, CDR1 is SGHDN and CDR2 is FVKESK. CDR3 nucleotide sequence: TGTGCCAGCAGCAGGGGGATTGGGCAGCCCCAGCATTTT. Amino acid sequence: CASSRGIGQPQHF.

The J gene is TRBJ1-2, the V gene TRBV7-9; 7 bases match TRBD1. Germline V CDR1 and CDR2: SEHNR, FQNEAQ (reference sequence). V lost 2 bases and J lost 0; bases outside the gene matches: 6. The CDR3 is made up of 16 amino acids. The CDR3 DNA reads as TGTGCCAGCAGCTTACGGGGCAGGGGGGCTAACTATGGCTACACCTTC. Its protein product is CASSLRGRGANYGYTF.

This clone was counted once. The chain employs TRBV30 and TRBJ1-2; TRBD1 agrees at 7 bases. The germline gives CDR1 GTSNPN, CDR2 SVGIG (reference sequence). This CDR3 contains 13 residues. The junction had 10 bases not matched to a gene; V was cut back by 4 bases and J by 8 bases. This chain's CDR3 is CAWTDRDRRGYTF. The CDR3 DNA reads TGTGCCTGGACAGACCGGGACAGACGGGGCTACACCTTC.

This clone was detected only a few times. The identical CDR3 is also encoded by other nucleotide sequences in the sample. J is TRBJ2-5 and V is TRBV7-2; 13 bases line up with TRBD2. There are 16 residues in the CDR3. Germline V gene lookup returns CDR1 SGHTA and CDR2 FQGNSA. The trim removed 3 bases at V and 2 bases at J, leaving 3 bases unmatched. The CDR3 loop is CASSFGLAGAQETQYF. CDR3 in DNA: TGTGCCAGCAGCTTCGGACTAGCGGGGGCGCAAGAGACCCAGTACTTC.

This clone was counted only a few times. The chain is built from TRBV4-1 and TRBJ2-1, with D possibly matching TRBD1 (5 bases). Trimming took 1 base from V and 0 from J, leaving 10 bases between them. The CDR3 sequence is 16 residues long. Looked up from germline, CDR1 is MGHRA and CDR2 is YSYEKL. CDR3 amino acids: CASSQGQFSSYNEQFF. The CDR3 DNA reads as TGCGCCAGCAGCCAAGGACAGTTTAGCTCCTACAATGAGCAGTTCTTC.

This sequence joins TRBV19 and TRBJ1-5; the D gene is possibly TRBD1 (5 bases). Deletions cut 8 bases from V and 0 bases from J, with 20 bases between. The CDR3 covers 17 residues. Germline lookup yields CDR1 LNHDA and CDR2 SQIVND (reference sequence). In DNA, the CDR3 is TGTGCCAGTGACCCTCTGACCGACAGATATAGCAATCAGCCCCAGCATTTT. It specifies CASDPLTDRYSNQPQHF.